This entry describes one T cell receptor (beta chain). As yet, its antigen is unknown. This may be a read error, as it is one base from a much larger clone. For TCR, cDNA came from 5'RACE template switching, which added a universal primer site and UMIs. TCRdb analysed the 5' RACE reads with MiXCR anew, one entry per CDR3 protein. The sample lists more than 300,000 distinct CDR3 sequences, 6.8% occurring once. These data originate in a study of T cells after yellow fever vaccination. Study information: Fractions low in cell number were prepared with SMART-Seq v4 Ultra Low Input.

Notes on the study in general: Reappearance after the booster was observed for most primary-vaccination clones (around 96% CD4, around 90% CD8).

With 5 bases removed from V and 10 bases from J, the gap between germline ends came to 14 bases. Germline V gives CDR1 SEHNR, CDR2 FQNEAQ (reference sequence). The CDR3 extends over 12 amino acids. Sequencing used PBMCs, obtained about 49 days after the first yellow fever vaccination. The gene calls are TRBV7-9 and TRBJ1-1, with D perhaps matching TRBD1 (6 bases). The sequence came from a man aged 18-30 years who received the YFV17D yellow fever vaccine. CDR3 DNA sequence: TGTGCCAGCAGCCTAATGGGGGGCGTAGCTTTCTTT. As protein: CASSLMGGVAFF. The whole variable domain, remainder taken from reference TRBV7-9 and TRBJ1-1, is DTGVSQNPRHKITKRGQNVTFRCDPISEHNRLYWYRQTLGQGPEFLTYFQNEAQLEKSRLLSDRFSAERPKGSFSTLEIQRTEQGDSAMYLCASSLMGGVAFFGQGTRLTVV.